The count of the clone carrying this T cell receptor beta chain is one. Germline V gene sequence: CDR1 SGHVS, CDR2 FNYEAQ. The V end lost 9 bases, the J end lost 8 bases, and 13 bases lay between the germline ends. CDR3 length: 12 amino acids. Sequenced by immunoSEQ multiplex PCR; TCRdb stores in-frame clones only, minus some. The sample comprises 2,400 or so clones, roughly three quarters of which are singletons, and about 4.9% rests with the top ten. The data originate from a study of immune cell composition in non-small cell lung cancer. Sample: lung tumor tissue. The TCR was taken from a human donor with non-small cell lung cancer. The rearrangement uses TRBV7-6 and TRBJ2-2, with D possibly being TRBD1 (6 bases). CDR3 loop: CASSGDGGELFF. DNA of the CDR3: TGTGCCAGTTCAGGGGATGGAGGGGAGCTGTTTTTT.